The TCR beta chain described here comes from a study of blood T cell repertoires in COVID-19. Study-level information: From the United States, Italy and Spain came samples of acute and convalescent COVID-19. PBMCs, B-cell-depleted T cells, or T cells were the source of the cDNA or gDNA that made up the material.

The study drew participants aged about 18 to 95 years from fewer than 30 US areas. Assignment of participants to cohorts was predicated upon participant-reported clinical history. Assay: immunoSEQ multiplex PCR; the TCRdb copy retains only in-frame clones and omits some. The data show some 150,000 clones, with roughly 83% seen just once and more than 8.5% held by the top ten. The germline V gene encodes CDR1 MNHEY and CDR2 SVGAGI. Trimming cost V 6 bases and J 3 bases, with 9 bases left between them. This CDR3 comprises 13 residues. This chain joins TRBV6-5 and TRBJ1-5, with D possibly TRBD1 on 6 matching bases. The material sequenced was PBMCs or T cells enriched from blood (not recorded which). This clonotype was obtained from a man aged 50 to 59 who had recovered from COVID-19. The CDR3 nucleotides read TGTGCCAGCAGGACAGGTTACAATCAGCCCCAGCATTTT. This encodes CASRTGYNQPQHF.